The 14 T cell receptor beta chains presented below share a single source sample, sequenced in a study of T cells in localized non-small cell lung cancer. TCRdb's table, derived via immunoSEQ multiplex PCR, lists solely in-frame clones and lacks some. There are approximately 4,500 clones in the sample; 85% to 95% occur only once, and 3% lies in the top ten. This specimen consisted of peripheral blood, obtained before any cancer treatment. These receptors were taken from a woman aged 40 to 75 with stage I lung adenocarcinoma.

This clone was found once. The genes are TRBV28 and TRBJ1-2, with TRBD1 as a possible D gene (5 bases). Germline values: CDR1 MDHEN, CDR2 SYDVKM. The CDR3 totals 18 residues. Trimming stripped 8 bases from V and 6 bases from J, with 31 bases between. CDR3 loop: CASVTSGVVRTMGDGYTF. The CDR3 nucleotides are TGTGCCAGCGTGACCTCGGGAGTGGTTAGGACGATGGGGGATGGCTACACCTTC.

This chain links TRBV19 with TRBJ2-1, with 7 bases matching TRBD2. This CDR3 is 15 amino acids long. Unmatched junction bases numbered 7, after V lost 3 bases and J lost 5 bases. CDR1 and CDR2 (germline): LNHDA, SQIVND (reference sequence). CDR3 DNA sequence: TGTGCCAGTAGTATCCCCGGGAGGCCCCACAATGAGCAGTTCTTC. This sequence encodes CASSIPGRPHNEQFF.

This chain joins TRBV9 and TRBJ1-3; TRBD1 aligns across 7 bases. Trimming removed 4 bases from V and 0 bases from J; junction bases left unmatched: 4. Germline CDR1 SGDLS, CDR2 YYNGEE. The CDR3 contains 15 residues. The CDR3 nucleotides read TGTGCCAGCAGCCCCGGGGACAGCTCTGGAAACACCATATATTTT. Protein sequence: CASSPGDSSGNTIYF. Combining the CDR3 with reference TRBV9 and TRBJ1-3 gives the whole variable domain DSGVTQTPKHLITATGQRVTLRCSPRSGDLSVYWYQQSLDQGLQFLIQYYNGEERAKGNILERFSAQQFPDLHSELNLSSLELGDSALYFCASSPGDSSGNTIYFGEGSWLTVV.

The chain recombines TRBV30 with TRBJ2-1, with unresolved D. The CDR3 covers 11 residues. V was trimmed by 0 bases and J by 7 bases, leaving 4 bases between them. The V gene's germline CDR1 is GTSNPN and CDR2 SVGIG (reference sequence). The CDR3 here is CAWSVRNEQFF. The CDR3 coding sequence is TGTGCCTGGAGTGTACGAAATGAGCAGTTCTTC.

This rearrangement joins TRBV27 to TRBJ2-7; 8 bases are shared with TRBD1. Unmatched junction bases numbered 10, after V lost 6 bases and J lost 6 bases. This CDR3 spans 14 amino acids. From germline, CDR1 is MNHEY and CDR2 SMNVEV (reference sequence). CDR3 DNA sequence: TGTGCCAGCAGCACCCTGGACAGGGCATTCGAGCAGTACTTC. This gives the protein CASSTLDRAFEQYF.

The CDR3 DNA follows: TGTGCCAGCAGTGAACGGCGGGACAGCTATGGCTACACCTTC. Its translation: CASSERRDSYGYTF. This sequence joins TRBV6-1 and TRBJ1-2, with 7 nucleotides matching TRBD1. The J segment lost 4 bases and the V segment lost 2 bases, leaving 4 bases of the junction unmatched. Germline-derived CDR1 and CDR2 are MNHNS and SASEGT. The CDR3 covers 14 residues.

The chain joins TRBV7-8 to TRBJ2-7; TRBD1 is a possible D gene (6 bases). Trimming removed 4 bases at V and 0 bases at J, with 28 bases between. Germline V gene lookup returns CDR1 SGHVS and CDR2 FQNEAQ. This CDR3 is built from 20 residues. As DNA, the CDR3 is TGTGCCAGCAGCTCAGGGGTGACCCGGGACACAAGACCAAGCTCCTACGAGCAGTACTTC. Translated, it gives CASSSGVTRDTRPSSYEQYF.

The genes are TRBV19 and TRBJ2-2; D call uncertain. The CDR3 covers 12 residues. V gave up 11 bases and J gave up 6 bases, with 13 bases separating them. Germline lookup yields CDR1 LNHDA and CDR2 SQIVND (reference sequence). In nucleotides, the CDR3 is TGTGCCCTCCGGGCCCCGGCCGGGGAGCTGTTTTTT. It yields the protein CALRAPAGELFF.

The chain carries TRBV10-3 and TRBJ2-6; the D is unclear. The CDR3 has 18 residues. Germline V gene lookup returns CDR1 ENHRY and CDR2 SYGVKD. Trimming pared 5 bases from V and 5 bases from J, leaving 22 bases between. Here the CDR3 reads CAISFTCCIQSRANVLTF. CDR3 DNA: TGTGCCATCAGTTTTACTTGCTGTATACAAAGTCGGGCCAACGTCCTGACTTTC.

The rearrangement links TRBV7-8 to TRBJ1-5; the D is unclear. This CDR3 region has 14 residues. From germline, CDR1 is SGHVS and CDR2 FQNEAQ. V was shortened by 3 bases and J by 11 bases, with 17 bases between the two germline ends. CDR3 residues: CASSLVGQRTSQHF. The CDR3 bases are TGTGCCAGCAGCTTGGTGGGTCAACGAACGTCCCAGCATTTT. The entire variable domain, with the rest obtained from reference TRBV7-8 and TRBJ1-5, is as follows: GAGVSQSPRYKVAKRGQDVALRCDPISGHVSLFWYQQALGQGPEFLTYFQNEAQLDKSGLPSDRFFAERPEGSVSTLKIQRTQQEDSAVYLCASSLVGQRTSQHFGDGTRLSIL.

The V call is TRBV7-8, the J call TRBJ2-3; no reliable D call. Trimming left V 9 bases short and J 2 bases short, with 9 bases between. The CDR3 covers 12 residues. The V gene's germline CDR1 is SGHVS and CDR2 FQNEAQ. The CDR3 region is CASTLITDTQYF. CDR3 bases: TGTGCCAGTACCTTGATCACAGATACGCAGTATTTT.

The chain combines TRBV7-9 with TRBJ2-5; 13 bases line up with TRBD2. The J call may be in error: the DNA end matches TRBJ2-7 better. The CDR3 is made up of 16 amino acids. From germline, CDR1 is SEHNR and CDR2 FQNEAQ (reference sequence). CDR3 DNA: TGTGCCAGCAGCTTAGCGTCGGGACTAGCGGGATACGAGCAGTACTTC. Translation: CASSLASGLAGYEQYF.

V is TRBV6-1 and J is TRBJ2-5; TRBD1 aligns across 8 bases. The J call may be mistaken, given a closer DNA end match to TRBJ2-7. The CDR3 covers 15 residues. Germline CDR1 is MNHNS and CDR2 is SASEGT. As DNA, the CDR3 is TGTGCCAGCAGTGACGAGCAGGGGGCCTCCTACGAGCAGTACTTC. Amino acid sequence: CASSDEQGASYEQYF.

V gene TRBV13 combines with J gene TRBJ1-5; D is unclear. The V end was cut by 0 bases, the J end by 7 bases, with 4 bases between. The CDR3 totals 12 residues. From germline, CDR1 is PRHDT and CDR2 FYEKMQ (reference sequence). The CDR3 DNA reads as TGTGCCAGCAGCTTAGGGTGGCAGCCCCAGCATTTT. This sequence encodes CASSLGWQPQHF.